This is a list of T cell receptor beta chains from one sample in a study of post-analysis software for immune sequencing data. TCRdb re-called the PCR reads with MiXCR, one entry per CDR3 protein. The top ten clones hold about 4.5% of a sample with about 820,000 distinct CDR3 sequences, roughly 50% of them seen once. The source material was blood. The receptors were gathered from a girl between 10 and 17 years old with multiple sclerosis. Both conserved end residues are part of each CDR3. Each record gives: V gene, J gene, D gene, clone size, CDR3 DNA, CDR3 protein. D genes are given only for firm matches. Clone size is stated in some rows and not others, as once, few, many or a class when expanded.

v_gene: TRBV6-5
j_gene: TRBJ1-1
d_gene: TRBD1
abundance: .
CDR3nt: TGTGCCAGCAGTTACTTGGACAGGCCGTTAACTGAAGCTTTCTTT
CDR3aa: CASSYLDRPLTEAFF

v_gene: TRBV14
j_gene: TRBJ2-4
d_gene: .
abundance: .
CDR3nt: TGTGCCAGCAGCCAAGCAACAGGTTCGGGGCTTATGGGAGAGCAGTACTTC
CDR3aa: CASSQATGSGLMGEQYF

v_gene: TRBV7-8
j_gene: TRBJ1-6
d_gene: TRBD1
abundance: few
CDR3nt: TGTGCCAGCAGCACAGGGGTGCCACCCCTCCACTTT
CDR3aa: CASSTGVPPLHF

v_gene: TRBV29-1
j_gene: TRBJ1-1
d_gene: .
abundance: .
CDR3nt: TGCAGCGTTGAGAACTTTGGGATGGTGGGGACTGAAGCTTTCTTT
CDR3aa: CSVENFGMVGTEAFF

v_gene: TRBV6-2/TRBV6-3
j_gene: TRBJ2-4
d_gene: .
abundance: few
CDR3nt: TGTGCCAGCAGTTACTCGAAGACAGCCAAAAACATTCAGTACTTC
CDR3aa: CASSYSKTAKNIQYF

v_gene: TRBV6-1
j_gene: TRBJ2-6
d_gene: .
abundance: .
CDR3nt: TGTGCCACCTCGACCGTCTCTGGGGCCAACGTCCTGACTTTC
CDR3aa: CATSTVSGANVLTF

v_gene: TRBV21-1
j_gene: TRBJ1-2
d_gene: .
abundance: .
CDR3nt: TGTGCCAGCAGCGTTGAGGCGGGGGGCGCAAATGGCTACACCTTC
CDR3aa: CASSVEAGGANGYTF

v_gene: TRBV6-1
j_gene: TRBJ2-3
d_gene: .
abundance: few
CDR3nt: TGTGCCAGCAGTGAGTGGGCTTTCGGGTATACGCAGTATTTT
CDR3aa: CASSEWAFGYTQYF

v_gene: TRBV5-1
j_gene: TRBJ2-1
d_gene: .
abundance: .
CDR3nt: TGCGCCAGCCGTACGGAAACTTACAATGAGCAGTTCTTC
CDR3aa: CASRTETYNEQFF

v_gene: TRBV5-5
j_gene: TRBJ1-2
d_gene: .
abundance: .
CDR3nt: TGTGCCAGCAGCCCAGGTGTGGGCAGGGTACATGGCTACACCTTC
CDR3aa: CASSPGVGRVHGYTF

v_gene: TRBV6-1
j_gene: TRBJ1-5
d_gene: TRBD1
abundance: .
CDR3nt: TGTGCCAGCAGTGGGACCCTCGGACAGGCGACCCTTTGGAATCAGCCCCAGCATTTT
CDR3aa: CASSGTLGQATLWNQPQHF

v_gene: TRBV3-1
j_gene: TRBJ2-5
d_gene: .
abundance: .
CDR3nt: TGTGCCAGCAGCCAAGGGGATAAAAGCCAAGAGACCCAGTACTTC
CDR3aa: CASSQGDKSQETQYF

v_gene: TRBV12-5
j_gene: TRBJ2-5
d_gene: .
abundance: .
CDR3nt: TGTGCTAGTGGTTTGGTCCTCGGGGAGTCAAAGACCCAGTACTTC
CDR3aa: CASGLVLGESKTQYF

v_gene: TRBV7-8
j_gene: TRBJ2-1
d_gene: .
abundance: .
CDR3nt: TGTGCCAGCAGCTTAGTAGGGCTATGGCATGAGCAGTTCTTC
CDR3aa: CASSLVGLWHEQFF

v_gene: TRBV7-2
j_gene: TRBJ2-5
d_gene: .
abundance: .
CDR3nt: TGTGCCAGCAGCTTAGAAGGACTAAAAGAGACCCAGTACTTC
CDR3aa: CASSLEGLKETQYF

v_gene: TRBV7-6
j_gene: TRBJ1-2
d_gene: .
abundance: .
CDR3nt: TGTGCCAGCAGCCCTCGGCCCAATAAAGGACTCTATGGCTACACCTTC
CDR3aa: CASSPRPNKGLYGYTF

v_gene: TRBV15
j_gene: TRBJ2-7
d_gene: .
abundance: .
CDR3nt: TGTGCCACCAGCCAAGGGTGGGTCTACGAGCAGTACTTC
CDR3aa: CATSQGWVYEQYF

v_gene: TRBV4-1
j_gene: TRBJ1-5
d_gene: .
abundance: few
CDR3nt: TGCGCCAGCAGCCACCTCACGGTGGGGGGAGCACAACAGCCCCAGCATTTT
CDR3aa: CASSHLTVGGAQQPQHF

v_gene: TRBV20-1
j_gene: TRBJ2-7
d_gene: .
abundance: .
CDR3nt: TGCAGTGTGGCGTGGGGGGACCACTCCTACGAGCAGTACTTC
CDR3aa: CSVAWGDHSYEQYF

v_gene: TRBV29-1
j_gene: TRBJ2-3
d_gene: .
abundance: .
CDR3nt: TGCAGCGTTGATGGATGGGACCGGAGCACAGATACGCAGTATTTT
CDR3aa: CSVDGWDRSTDTQYF

v_gene: TRBV11-1
j_gene: TRBJ2-3
d_gene: .
abundance: .
CDR3nt: TGTGCCAGCTCCATTGATCGCACAGATACGCAGTATTTT
CDR3aa: CASSIDRTDTQYF

v_gene: TRBV20-1
j_gene: TRBJ2-1
d_gene: TRBD2
abundance: .
CDR3nt: TGCAGTGCTCCTGCTCTATCTAGCGGGAGGGCCTACAATGAGCAGTTCTTC
CDR3aa: CSAPALSSGRAYNEQFF

v_gene: TRBV15
j_gene: TRBJ1-2
d_gene: .
abundance: .
CDR3nt: TGTGCCACCAGCAGAGAGGCTTCGGGAGGCTATGGCTACACCTTC
CDR3aa: CATSREASGGYGYTF

v_gene: TRBV12-3/TRBV12-4
j_gene: TRBJ1-1
d_gene: .
abundance: once
CDR3nt: TGTGCCAGCAGTTTAGTCCCTCTACATGGCGGGGACACTGAAGCTTTCTTT
CDR3aa: CASSLVPLHGGDTEAFF

v_gene: TRBV7-6
j_gene: TRBJ2-3
d_gene: .
abundance: .
CDR3nt: TGTGCCAGCAGCCCCTTCGAGTGGGGAGTACAAGATACGCAGTATTTT
CDR3aa: CASSPFEWGVQDTQYF

v_gene: TRBV20-1
j_gene: TRBJ2-1
d_gene: .
abundance: .
CDR3nt: TGCAGTGCTAGAGATCCCCTCCGCCACAGGTACAATGAGCAGTTCTTC
CDR3aa: CSARDPLRHRYNEQFF

v_gene: TRBV19
j_gene: TRBJ2-7
d_gene: .
abundance: few
CDR3nt: TGTGCCAGTAGTCCCCTACAAGGGTTCCACGAGCAGTACTTC
CDR3aa: CASSPLQGFHEQYF

v_gene: TRBV5-5
j_gene: TRBJ1-2
d_gene: .
abundance: .
CDR3nt: TGTGCCAGCAGCTTGGAAGGGGAATATGGCTACACCTTC
CDR3aa: CASSLEGEYGYTF

v_gene: TRBV6-1
j_gene: TRBJ2-5
d_gene: .
abundance: few
CDR3nt: TGTGCCAGCAGTCCAGGGGGGTATCGAACTTTGGCGGAGACCCAGTACTTC
CDR3aa: CASSPGGYRTLAETQYF

v_gene: TRBV3-1
j_gene: TRBJ2-5
d_gene: TRBD2
abundance: few
CDR3nt: TGTGCCAGCAGCCAAGAGAGCGTTGAGCGGGGGAGACCGTACATAGCGTTACAAGAGACCCAGTACTTC
CDR3aa: CASSQESVERGRPYIALQETQYF

v_gene: TRBV3-1
j_gene: TRBJ2-1
d_gene: TRBD2
abundance: .
CDR3nt: TGTGCCAGCCGATTTGAGCTAGCGGGAGTAGATGAGCAGTTCTTC
CDR3aa: CASRFELAGVDEQFF

v_gene: TRBV7-2
j_gene: TRBJ2-5
d_gene: .
abundance: .
CDR3nt: TGTGCCAGCAGCTTAACTAAGGAGGAGACCCAGTACTTC
CDR3aa: CASSLTKEETQYF

v_gene: TRBV7-3
j_gene: TRBJ2-1
d_gene: TRBD2
abundance: .
CDR3nt: TGTGCCAGCAGCATAAATCCCCTAGCGGGAGTTTCCTACAATGAGCAGTTCTTC
CDR3aa: CASSINPLAGVSYNEQFF

v_gene: TRBV3-1
j_gene: TRBJ2-7
d_gene: .
abundance: .
CDR3nt: TGTGCCAGCAGCCAGGGCCCGCGATCCTACGAGCAGTACTTC
CDR3aa: CASSQGPRSYEQYF

v_gene: TRBV11-1
j_gene: TRBJ2-5
d_gene: TRBD1
abundance: .
CDR3nt: TGTGCCAGCAGCTTGCCTACGACAGGGCTAAGGGAGACCCAGTACTTC
CDR3aa: CASSLPTTGLRETQYF

v_gene: TRBV15
j_gene: TRBJ2-3
d_gene: .
abundance: .
CDR3nt: TGTGCCACCAGCAGACCTGGGGCCTCCGGCACAGATACGCAGTATTTT
CDR3aa: CATSRPGASGTDTQYF

v_gene: TRBV29-1
j_gene: TRBJ2-7
d_gene: TRBD2
abundance: .
CDR3nt: TGCAGCGCCGGTAGCGGGGGGACCTCCTACGAGCAGTACTTC
CDR3aa: CSAGSGGTSYEQYF

v_gene: TRBV2
j_gene: TRBJ1-1
d_gene: TRBD1
abundance: few
CDR3nt: TGTGCCATGACAGGGGGCATGAACACTGAAGCTTTCTTT
CDR3aa: CAMTGGMNTEAFF

v_gene: TRBV12-3/TRBV12-4
j_gene: TRBJ2-7
d_gene: .
abundance: .
CDR3nt: TGTGCCAGCAGTCCCGAGTGGTTGGCCTACGAGCAGTACTTC
CDR3aa: CASSPEWLAYEQYF

v_gene: TRBV25-1
j_gene: TRBJ2-7
d_gene: .
abundance: .
CDR3nt: TGTGCCAGCAGTTCCGGCACCGACGAGCAGTACTTC
CDR3aa: CASSSGTDEQYF

v_gene: TRBV30
j_gene: TRBJ2-2
d_gene: .
abundance: .
CDR3nt: TGTGCCTGGACCCCTGGTGTCAGCGAAACCGGGGAGCTGTTTTTT
CDR3aa: CAWTPGVSETGELFF

v_gene: TRBV24-1
j_gene: TRBJ2-1
d_gene: TRBD1
abundance: .
CDR3nt: TGTGCCACCAGTGATCCGATGGGACAGCACAATGAGCAGTTCTTC
CDR3aa: CATSDPMGQHNEQFF

v_gene: TRBV21-1
j_gene: TRBJ2-7
d_gene: .
abundance: .
CDR3nt: TGTGCCAGCAGCAAAGGGGCCAGGACAGTCTCCTACGAGCAGTACTTC
CDR3aa: CASSKGARTVSYEQYF

v_gene: TRBV5-1
j_gene: TRBJ2-3
d_gene: .
abundance: .
CDR3nt: TGCGCCAGCAGCTTGGGAAGCGCCGGCACAGATACGCAGTATTTT
CDR3aa: CASSLGSAGTDTQYF

v_gene: TRBV12-3/TRBV12-4
j_gene: TRBJ2-4
d_gene: .
abundance: .
CDR3nt: TGTGCCAGCGCAAGGACAGTTTCTGTAAACATTCAGTACTTC
CDR3aa: CASARTVSVNIQYF

v_gene: TRBV10-3
j_gene: TRBJ2-1
d_gene: TRBD2
abundance: .
CDR3nt: TGTGCCATCAGTGATTTAGTAGCGGGGTCCTACAATGAGCAGTTCTTC
CDR3aa: CAISDLVAGSYNEQFF

v_gene: TRBV7-9
j_gene: TRBJ2-1
d_gene: TRBD2
abundance: .
CDR3nt: TGTGCCAGCAGCTCCCCGGGACTAGCGGGGGCCAGACTATACAATGAGCAGTTCTTC
CDR3aa: CASSSPGLAGARLYNEQFF

v_gene: TRBV7-2
j_gene: TRBJ2-7
d_gene: TRBD1
abundance: .
CDR3nt: TGTGCCAGCAGCCGACAGGGGGCTCAGTACGAGCAGTACTTC
CDR3aa: CASSRQGAQYEQYF

v_gene: TRBV28
j_gene: TRBJ1-5
d_gene: .
abundance: .
CDR3nt: TGTGCCAGCAGTATACCGCCCAATCAGCCCCAGCATTTT
CDR3aa: CASSIPPNQPQHF

v_gene: TRBV5-1
j_gene: TRBJ1-1
d_gene: TRBD1
abundance: .
CDR3nt: TGCGCCAGCAGCTCACTACGGACAGGGGAAACCGAAGCTTTCTTT
CDR3aa: CASSSLRTGETEAFF

v_gene: TRBV30
j_gene: TRBJ1-6
d_gene: .
abundance: once
CDR3nt: TGTGCCTGGAGGAGACCGTTACCGATCTATAATTCACCCCTCCACTTT
CDR3aa: CAWRRPLPIYNSPLHF

v_gene: TRBV5-1
j_gene: TRBJ2-7
d_gene: .
abundance: .
CDR3nt: TGCGCCAGCAGCTTGGTCGCCCAACCGGGCTACGAGCAGTACTTC
CDR3aa: CASSLVAQPGYEQYF

v_gene: TRBV5-5
j_gene: TRBJ2-2
d_gene: .
abundance: .
CDR3nt: TGTGCCAGCAGCTTGGAATCAGCAGGCACCGGGGAGCTGTTTTTT
CDR3aa: CASSLESAGTGELFF

v_gene: TRBV27
j_gene: TRBJ2-7
d_gene: .
abundance: few
CDR3nt: TGTGCCAGCAGTTTCGGGGTAGGGACCTACGAGCAGTACTTC
CDR3aa: CASSFGVGTYEQYF

v_gene: TRBV20-1
j_gene: TRBJ2-7
d_gene: .
abundance: few
CDR3nt: TGCAGTGCAAGCCCGGGACCCTACTCCTACGAGCAGTACTTC
CDR3aa: CSASPGPYSYEQYF

v_gene: TRBV29-1
j_gene: TRBJ2-7
d_gene: .
abundance: few
CDR3nt: TGCAGCGTTATTGGTGGGAGGCCAGAATACGAGCAGTACTTC
CDR3aa: CSVIGGRPEYEQYF